These 18 T cell receptor beta chains share one sample of origin, sequenced in a study of vaccination and CD4 T cells after COVID-19. Cultured CD4+ T-cell DNA underwent Oncomine TCR Beta short-read sequencing. After culture, CD4+ T cells served as the source for genomic DNA extraction. MiXCR, applied by TCRdb to the PCR reads, yields one record per CDR3 protein. The sample holds approximately 10,000 distinct CDR3 sequences; around a third are singletons and the top ten take about 15%. Noted treatment: roughly 11-day PBMC culture with coronavirus spike peptide pools or control peptides (ViraFEST assay). CD4+ T cells of the unexposed donor were collected before the COVID-19 pandemic (2011-2018). These receptors' antigens are unknown. Sequenced: CD4+ T cells from blood, cultured in vitro. These receptors all stem from a human donor in good health.

The chain carries TRBV6-2 or TRBV6-3 and TRBJ2-7, with D unclear. V was pared by 6 bases and J by 0 bases, with 3 bases between. Germline CDR1 reads MNHEY; CDR2 reads SVGEGT. The CDR3 runs 11 residues. The CDR3 sequence is CASSFSYEQYF. CDR3 in DNA: TGTGCCAGCAGCTTCTCCTACGAGCAGTACTTC.

This rearrangement joins TRBV7-3 to TRBJ2-7, with 11 bases that match TRBD2. Germline values: CDR1 SGHTA, CDR2 FQGTGA. With 5 bases clipped from V and 6 bases from J, the junction kept 6 bases outside the gene matches. The CDR3 has 14 residues. CDR3 nucleotides: TGTGCCAGCAGCCTAGCGGGAGGAGCCTCCGAGCAGTACTTC. This sequence encodes CASSLAGGASEQYF.

J is TRBJ2-5 and V is TRBV20-1, with 13 bases lining up with TRBD2. J lost 5 bases, V lost 5 bases, and 11 bases had no gene match. This CDR3 spans 16 amino acids. CDR1 DFQATT and CDR2 SNEGSKA come from the germline V gene (reference sequence). CDR3 in amino acids: CSAWGTSGKGQETQYF. The CDR3 DNA follows: TGCAGTGCTTGGGGGACTAGCGGGAAAGGGCAGGAGACCCAGTACTTC.

This clonotype was found a few times. The chain employs TRBV6-1 and TRBJ1-3; D remains unclear. The CDR3 length is 15 residues. The V and J ends lost 6 bases and 0 bases respectively, with 12 bases between them. Germline V CDR1 and CDR2: MNHNS, SASEGT. CDR3 nucleotide sequence: TGTGCCAGCAGCCCCACGGTAGGCTCTGGAAACACCATATATTTT. Translating gives CASSPTVGSGNTIYF.

This clonotype was detected only a few times. This rearrangement joins TRBV10-3 to TRBJ2-3; D ambiguous. The V gene lost 5 bases and the J gene lost 3 bases, with 9 bases spanning the gap. This CDR3 has 13 amino acids. Germline V gives CDR1 ENHRY, CDR2 SYGVKD. In DNA, the CDR3 is TGTGCCATCAGTACGGTCAGGACAGATACGCAGTATTTT. As protein: CAISTVRTDTQYF.

CDR3 amino acids: CASSLRTGKSGANVLTF. The CDR3 DNA reads as TGTGCCAGCAGCCTACGGACAGGGAAGTCTGGGGCCAACGTCCTGACTTTC. This chain connects TRBV7-6 to TRBJ2-6, with 8 bases matching TRBD1. CDR1 is SGHVS and CDR2 is FNYEAQ in the germline V gene. V lost 5 bases to trimming and J lost 1 base; unmatched junction nucleotides: 7. This CDR3 contains 17 residues.

CDR3 nucleotide sequence: TGTGCCAGCAGCTCGGGACTAGCCAGTGAGCAGTTCTTC. Translated, it gives CASSSGLASEQFF. The V and J genes are TRBV7-8 and TRBJ2-1; 9 nucleotides align to TRBD2. CDR1 is SGHVS, CDR2 FQNEAQ, per germline. After removal of 4 bases from V and 9 bases from J, the junction contained 4 bases not matched to a gene. The CDR3 runs to 13 residues.

This chain uses TRBV9 with TRBJ1-1; TRBD1 matches at 10 bases. Trimming at V came to 4 bases and at J to 3 bases, leaving 21 bases not matched to a gene. Germline V gives CDR1 SGDLS, CDR2 YYNGEE. The CDR3 sequence is 20 residues long. The CDR3 DNA reads TGTGCCAGCAGCTCCCTAAGGGGACCGGGACAGGGGACAAGGGACACTGAAGCTTTCTTT. Encoded protein: CASSSLRGPGQGTRDTEAFF.

The table lists this clonotype with a few counts. This sequence joins TRBV4-2 and TRBJ2-7; D might be TRBD2 (6 bases). Germline V gene data show CDR1 as LGHNA and CDR2 as YNFKEQ. The CDR3 runs 15 residues. The germline V and J ends were trimmed by 0 bases and 3 bases, with 12 bases remaining between them. The CDR3 DNA sequence: TGTGCCAGCAGCCAAGAAGGGGAGGCTCACTACGAGCAGTACTTC. This translates into CASSQEGEAHYEQYF.

In its sample, this clonotype is medium-sized. This chain connects TRBV10-3 to TRBJ1-5; weak D call: TRBD1 (5 bases). The V end lost 2 bases, the J end lost 0 bases, and 11 bases lay between the germline ends. The CDR3 has 16 residues. CDR1 ENHRY and CDR2 SYGVKD come from the germline V gene. CDR3 protein: CAISERTPNSNQPQHF. The CDR3 nucleotides are TGTGCCATCAGTGAGAGGACACCTAATAGCAATCAGCCCCAGCATTTT.

The rearrangement uses TRBV6-1 and TRBJ2-1; 8 bases agree with TRBD2. Germline CDR1 reads MNHNS; CDR2 reads SASEGT. The CDR3 runs 15 residues. The ends lost 5 bases at V and 10 bases at J; junction bases unmatched: 13. The chain's CDR3 is CASSPMSGSSLEQFF. DNA for the CDR3: TGTGCCAGCAGTCCCATGAGCGGGAGCTCTCTGGAGCAGTTCTTC.

The V gene is TRBV20-1, the J gene TRBJ2-7; TRBD1 matches at 7 bases. Germline CDR1 reads DFQATT; CDR2 reads SNEGSKA (reference sequence). V dropped 4 bases and J dropped 3; count of bases not matched to a gene: 12. The CDR3 length is 15 residues. CDR3 in DNA: TGCAGTGCTAAATCCCTCCGGGACAGAGACTACGAGCAGTACTTC. Residues: CSAKSLRDRDYEQYF.

The chain joins TRBV6-1 to TRBJ1-1, with 7 bases that match TRBD1. CDR3 length equals 14 residues. Germline V gene sequence: CDR1 MNHNS, CDR2 SASEGT. V trimming: 6 bases; J trimming: 2 bases; junction bases outside the gene matches: 6. The CDR3 loop reads CASRTDRDNTEAFF. DNA for the CDR3: TGTGCCAGCAGAACAGACAGGGACAACACTGAAGCTTTCTTT.

This clonotype showed up just a few times. V is TRBV10-3 and J is TRBJ1-6; 7 bases align to TRBD1. The V gene's germline CDR1 is ENHRY and CDR2 SYGVKD. With V trimmed by 10 bases and J by 8 bases, 11 bases remained unmatched. The CDR3 is 14 residues long. This CDR3 is CASTQGVGDSPLHF. Written as DNA, the CDR3 is TGTGCCAGCACCCAGGGGGTGGGGGATTCACCCCTCCACTTT.

The J gene is TRBJ1-2, the V gene TRBV6-1, with TRBD1 identical over 7 bases. With V trimmed by 7 bases and J by 4 bases, 6 bases remained unmatched. This CDR3 has 13 residues. Germline CDR1 and CDR2: MNHNS and SASEGT. CDR3 in DNA: TGTGCCAGCATTCCGACAGGGACCTATGGCTACACCTTC. This sequence encodes CASIPTGTYGYTF.

This clonotype was counted a few times. The V call is TRBV7-9, the J call TRBJ2-6; TRBD2 is a possible D gene (5 bases). This CDR3 spans 17 amino acids. V gave up 2 bases and J gave up 3 bases, with 14 bases separating them. Per germline, CDR1 SEHNR and CDR2 FQNEAQ (reference sequence). CDR3 sequence: CASSLTETAGGANVLTF. CDR3 in DNA: TGTGCCAGCAGCTTAACGGAGACCGCGGGTGGGGCCAACGTCCTGACTTTC. The full variable domain, its missing parts supplied by reference TRBV7-9 and TRBJ2-6, is DTGVSQNPRHKITKRGQNVTFRCDPISEHNRLYWYRQTLGQGPEFLTYFQNEAQLEKSRLLSDRFSAERPKGSFSTLEIQRTEQGDSAMYLCASSLTETAGGANVLTFGAGSRLTVL.

Only a few counts were recorded for this clonotype. The rearrangement joins TRBV29-1 to TRBJ1-1; D is possibly TRBD1 (6 bases). V lost 6 bases and J 0 bases, leaving 14 bases between the germline ends. The CDR3 is 14 amino acids. CDR1 SQVTM and CDR2 ANQGSEA come from the germline V gene. This CDR3 reads CSVLRGGVNTEAFF. CDR3 DNA: TGCAGCGTCTTAAGGGGGGGTGTGAACACTGAAGCTTTCTTT.

This clonotype turned up a few times. The chain recombines TRBV20-1 with TRBJ1-1, with D possibly matching TRBD1 (5 bases). The germline CDR1 and CDR2 sequences are DFQATT and SNEGSKA (reference sequence). The CDR3 sequence is 16 residues long. V dropped 2 bases and J dropped 3 bases, with 19 bases sitting between them. In DNA, the CDR3 is TGCAGTGCTAGATCCGATTCAGGGAGTCGGGACACTGAAGCTTTCTTT. Its protein is CSARSDSGSRDTEAFF.